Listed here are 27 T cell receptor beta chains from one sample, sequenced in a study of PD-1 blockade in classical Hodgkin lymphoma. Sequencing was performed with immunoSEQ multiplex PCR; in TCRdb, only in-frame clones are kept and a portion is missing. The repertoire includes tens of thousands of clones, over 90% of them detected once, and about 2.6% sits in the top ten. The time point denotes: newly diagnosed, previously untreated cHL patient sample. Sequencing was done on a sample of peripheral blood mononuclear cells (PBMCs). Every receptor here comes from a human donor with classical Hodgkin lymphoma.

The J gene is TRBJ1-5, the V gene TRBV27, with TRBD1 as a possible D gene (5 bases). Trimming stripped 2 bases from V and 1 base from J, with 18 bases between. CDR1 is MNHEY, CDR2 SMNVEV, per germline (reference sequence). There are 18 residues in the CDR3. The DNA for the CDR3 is TGTGCCAGCAGTTTACCCGGACATGGCTTGTGGAGCAATCAGCCCCAGCATTTT. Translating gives CASSLPGHGLWSNQPQHF.

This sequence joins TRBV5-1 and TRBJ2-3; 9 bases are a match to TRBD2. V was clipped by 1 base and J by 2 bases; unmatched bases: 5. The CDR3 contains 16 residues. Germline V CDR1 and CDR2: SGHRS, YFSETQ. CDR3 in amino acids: CASSLIAGASTDTQYF. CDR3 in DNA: TGCGCCAGCAGCTTGATAGCGGGGGCCTCCACAGATACGCAGTATTTT.

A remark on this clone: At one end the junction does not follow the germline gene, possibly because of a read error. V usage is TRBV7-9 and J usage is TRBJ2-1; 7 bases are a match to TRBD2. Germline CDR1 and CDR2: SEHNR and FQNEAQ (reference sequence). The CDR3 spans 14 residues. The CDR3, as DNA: TGTGCCAGCAGGTCAGGGAGGGTGGTCAATCAGCAGTTCTTC. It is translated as CASRSGRVVNQQFF.

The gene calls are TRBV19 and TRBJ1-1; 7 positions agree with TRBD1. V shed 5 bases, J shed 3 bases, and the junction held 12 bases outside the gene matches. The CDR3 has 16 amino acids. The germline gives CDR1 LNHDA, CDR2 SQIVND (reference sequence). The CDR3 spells CASSPTGTLLDTEAFF. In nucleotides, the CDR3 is TGTGCCAGTAGTCCGACAGGGACTTTGCTGGACACTGAAGCTTTCTTT.

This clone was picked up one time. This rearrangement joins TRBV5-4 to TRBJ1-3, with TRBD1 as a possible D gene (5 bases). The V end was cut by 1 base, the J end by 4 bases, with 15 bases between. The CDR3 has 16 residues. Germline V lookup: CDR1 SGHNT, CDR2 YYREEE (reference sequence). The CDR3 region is CASSLNQGAGGNTIYF. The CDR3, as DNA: TGTGCCAGCAGCTTGAACCAGGGTGCGGGGGGAAACACCATATATTTT.

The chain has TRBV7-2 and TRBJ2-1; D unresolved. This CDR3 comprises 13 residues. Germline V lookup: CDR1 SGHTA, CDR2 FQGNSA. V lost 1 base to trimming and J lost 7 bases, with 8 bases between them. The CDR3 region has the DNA TGTGCCAGCAGCTTAGGGACGAGGAATGAGCAGTTCTTC. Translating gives CASSLGTRNEQFF.

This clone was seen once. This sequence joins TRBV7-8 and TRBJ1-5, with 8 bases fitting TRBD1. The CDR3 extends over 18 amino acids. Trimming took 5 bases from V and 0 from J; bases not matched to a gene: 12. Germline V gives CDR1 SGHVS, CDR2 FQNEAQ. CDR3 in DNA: TGTGCCAGCAGCGCGAAACCCGACAGGGGCCTTAGCAATCAGCCCCAGCATTTT. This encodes CASSAKPDRGLSNQPQHF.

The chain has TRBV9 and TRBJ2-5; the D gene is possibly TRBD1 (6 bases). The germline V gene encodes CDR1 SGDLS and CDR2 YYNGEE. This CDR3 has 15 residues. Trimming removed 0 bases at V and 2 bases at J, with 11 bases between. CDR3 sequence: CASSVAGTQQETQYF. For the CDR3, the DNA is TGTGCCAGCAGCGTAGCGGGGACACAACAAGAGACCCAGTACTTC.

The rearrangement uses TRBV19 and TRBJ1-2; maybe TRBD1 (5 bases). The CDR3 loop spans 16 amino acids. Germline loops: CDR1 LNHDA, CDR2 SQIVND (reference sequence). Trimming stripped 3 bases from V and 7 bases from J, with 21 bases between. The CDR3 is CASSMGGKANRGGYTF. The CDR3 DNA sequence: TGTGCCAGTAGTATGGGCGGAAAGGCAAATAGGGGTGGCTACACCTTC.

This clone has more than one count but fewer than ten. Here the CDR3 reads CASSLHPLAAYNEQFF. The CDR3 nucleotides are TGTGCCAGCAGTTTGCATCCGCTAGCGGCTTACAATGAGCAGTTCTTC. The chain employs TRBV28 and TRBJ2-1; TRBD2 matches 7 bases. Germline V lookup: CDR1 MDHEN, CDR2 SYDVKM. The junction had 9 bases not matched to a gene; V was cut back by 3 bases and J by 4 bases. The CDR3 consists of 16 residues.

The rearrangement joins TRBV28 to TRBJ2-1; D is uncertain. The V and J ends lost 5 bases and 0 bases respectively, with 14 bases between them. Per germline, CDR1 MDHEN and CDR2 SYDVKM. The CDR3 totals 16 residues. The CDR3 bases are TGTGCCAGCAGTCGTAAGGCGTTTAGCTCCTACAATGAGCAGTTCTTC. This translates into CASSRKAFSSYNEQFF. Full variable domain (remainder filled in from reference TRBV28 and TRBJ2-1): DVKVTQSSRYLVKRTGEKVFLECVQDMDHENMFWYRQDPGLGLRLIYFSYDVKMKEKGDIPEGYSVSREKKERFSLILESASTNQTSMYLCASSRKAFSSYNEQFFGPGTRLTVL.

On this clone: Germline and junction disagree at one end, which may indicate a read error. The CDR3 DNA follows: TGTGCCAGCAGTTACACGTTGACCTCCTACGAGCAGTGCTTC. Its translation is CASSYTLTSYEQCF. J is TRBJ2-7 and V is TRBV6-5; no clear D gene. The germline V gene encodes CDR1 MNHEY and CDR2 SVGAGI. The CDR3 covers 14 residues.

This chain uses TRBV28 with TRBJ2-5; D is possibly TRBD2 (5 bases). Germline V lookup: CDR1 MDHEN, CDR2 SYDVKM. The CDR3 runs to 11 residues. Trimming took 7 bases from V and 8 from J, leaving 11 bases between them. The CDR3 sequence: CASTLTGTQYF. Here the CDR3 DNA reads TGTGCCAGCACTTTGACGGGAACCCAGTACTTC.

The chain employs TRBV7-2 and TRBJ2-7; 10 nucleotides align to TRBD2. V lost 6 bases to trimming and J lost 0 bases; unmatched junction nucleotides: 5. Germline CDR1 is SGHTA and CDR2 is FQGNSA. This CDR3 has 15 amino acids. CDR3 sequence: CASRSSGSPSYEQYF. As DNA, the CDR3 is TGTGCCAGCAGATCTAGCGGGAGCCCCTCCTACGAGCAGTACTTC.

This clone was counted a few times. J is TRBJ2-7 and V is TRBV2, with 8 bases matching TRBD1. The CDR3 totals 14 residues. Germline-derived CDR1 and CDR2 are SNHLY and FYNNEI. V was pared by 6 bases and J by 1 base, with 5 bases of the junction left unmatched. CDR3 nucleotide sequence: TGTGCCAGCAGGCCCCGGGACAGGTCCTACGAGCAGTACTTC. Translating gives CASRPRDRSYEQYF.

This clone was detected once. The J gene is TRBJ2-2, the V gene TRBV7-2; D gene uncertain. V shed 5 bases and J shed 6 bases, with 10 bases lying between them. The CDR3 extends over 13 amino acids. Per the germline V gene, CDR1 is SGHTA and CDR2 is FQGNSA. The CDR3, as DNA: TGTGCCAGCAGCCGATCCCGGTCCGGGGAGCTGTTTTTT. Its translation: CASSRSRSGELFF.

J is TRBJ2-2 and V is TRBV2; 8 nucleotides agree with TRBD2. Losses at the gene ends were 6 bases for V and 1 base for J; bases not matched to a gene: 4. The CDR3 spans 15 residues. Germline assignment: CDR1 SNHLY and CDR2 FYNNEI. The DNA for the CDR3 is TGTGCCAGCAGGACCCTAGCGGGGAACACCGGGGAGCTGTTTTTT. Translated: CASRTLAGNTGELFF.

In DNA, the CDR3 is TGTGCCAGCTCGCCAGACACAGATACGCAGTATTTT. Residues: CASSPDTDTQYF. V is TRBV18 and J is TRBJ2-3, with unresolved D. V lost 6 bases and J 2 bases, leaving 6 bases between the germline ends. CDR3 length: 12 residues. From germline, CDR1 is KGHSH and CDR2 LQKENI.

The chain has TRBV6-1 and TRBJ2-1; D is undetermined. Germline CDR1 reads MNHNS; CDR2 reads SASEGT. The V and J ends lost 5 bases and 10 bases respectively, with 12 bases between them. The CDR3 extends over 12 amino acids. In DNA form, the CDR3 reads TGTGCCAGCAGTTCCCACCGGACGGAGCAGTTCTTC. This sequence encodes CASSSHRTEQFF.

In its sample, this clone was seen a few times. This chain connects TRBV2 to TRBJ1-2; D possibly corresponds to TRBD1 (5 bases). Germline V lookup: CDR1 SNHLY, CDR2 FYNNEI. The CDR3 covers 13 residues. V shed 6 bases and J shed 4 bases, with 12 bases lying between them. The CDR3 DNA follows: TGTGCCAGCAGGGGAACAGGTGTCTATGGCTACACCTTC. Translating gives CASRGTGVYGYTF.

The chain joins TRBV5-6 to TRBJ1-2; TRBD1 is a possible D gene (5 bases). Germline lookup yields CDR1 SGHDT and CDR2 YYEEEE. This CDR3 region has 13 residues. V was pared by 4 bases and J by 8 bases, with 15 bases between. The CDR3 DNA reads TGTGCCAGCAGCCGAGGGGAGATCGAAGGCTACACCTTC. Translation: CASSRGEIEGYTF.

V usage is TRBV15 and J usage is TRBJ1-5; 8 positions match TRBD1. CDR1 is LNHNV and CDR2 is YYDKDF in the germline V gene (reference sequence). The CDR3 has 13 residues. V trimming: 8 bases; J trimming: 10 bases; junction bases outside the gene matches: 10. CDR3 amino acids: CATQGASVGPQHF. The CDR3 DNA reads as TGTGCCACCCAGGGGGCATCCGTCGGACCCCAGCATTTT.

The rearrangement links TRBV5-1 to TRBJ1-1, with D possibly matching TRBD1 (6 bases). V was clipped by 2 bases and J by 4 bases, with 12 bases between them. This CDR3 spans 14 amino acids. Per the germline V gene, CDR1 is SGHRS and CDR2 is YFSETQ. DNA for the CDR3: TGCGCCAGCAGCTTAGGACAGCATCTCACTGAAGCTTTCTTT. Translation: CASSLGQHLTEAFF.

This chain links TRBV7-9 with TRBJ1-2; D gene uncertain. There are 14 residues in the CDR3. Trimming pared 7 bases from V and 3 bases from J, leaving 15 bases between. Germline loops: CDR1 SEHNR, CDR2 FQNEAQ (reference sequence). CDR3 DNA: TGTGCCAGCACCCTTAGGTCACTGGACTATGGCTACACCTTC. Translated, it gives CASTLRSLDYGYTF. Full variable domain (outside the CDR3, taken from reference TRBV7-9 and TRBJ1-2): DTGVSQNPRHKITKRGQNVTFRCDPISEHNRLYWYRQTLGQGPEFLTYFQNEAQLEKSRLLSDRFSAERPKGSFSTLEIQRTEQGDSAMYLCASTLRSLDYGYTFGSGTRLTVV.

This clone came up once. CDR3 sequence reads: CASSLNRETQYF. Written as DNA, the CDR3 is TGTGCCAGCAGCTTGAACAGAGAGACCCAGTACTTC. V usage is TRBV5-6 and J usage is TRBJ2-5; no clear D. Germline V CDR1 and CDR2: SGHDT, YYEEEE. This CDR3 comprises 12 residues. Trimming cost V 1 base and J 4 bases, with 5 bases left between them.

DNA of the CDR3: TGTGCCAGTAGTTTGAGGGGACAGGGGCGCAACGAGCAGTACTTC. Encoded protein: CASSLRGQGRNEQYF. J is TRBJ2-7 and V is TRBV19, with 10 nucleotides matching TRBD1. Per the germline V gene, CDR1 is LNHDA and CDR2 is SQIVND (reference sequence). Trimming removed 5 bases from V and 5 bases from J; junction bases left unmatched: 9. CDR3 size: 15 residues.

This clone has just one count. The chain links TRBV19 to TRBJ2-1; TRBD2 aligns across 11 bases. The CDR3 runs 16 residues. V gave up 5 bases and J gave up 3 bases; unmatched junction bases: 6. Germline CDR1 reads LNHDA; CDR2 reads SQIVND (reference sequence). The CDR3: CASSRIAGGIYNEQFF. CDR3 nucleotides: TGTGCCAGTAGTCGAATAGCGGGGGGGATCTACAATGAGCAGTTCTTC.